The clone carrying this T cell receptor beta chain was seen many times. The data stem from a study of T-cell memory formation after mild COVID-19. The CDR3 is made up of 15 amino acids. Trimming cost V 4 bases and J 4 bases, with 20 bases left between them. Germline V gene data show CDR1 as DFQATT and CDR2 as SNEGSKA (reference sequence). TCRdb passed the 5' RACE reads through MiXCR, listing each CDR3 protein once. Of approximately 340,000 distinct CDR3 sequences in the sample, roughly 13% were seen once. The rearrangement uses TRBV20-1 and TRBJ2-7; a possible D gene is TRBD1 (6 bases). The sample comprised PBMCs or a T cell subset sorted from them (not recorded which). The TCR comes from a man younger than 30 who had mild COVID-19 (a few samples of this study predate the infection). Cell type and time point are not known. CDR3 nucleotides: TGCAGTGCTACCCCCGGGGCCCTTCAGGGGTACGAGCAGTACTTC. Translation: CSATPGALQGYEQYF.